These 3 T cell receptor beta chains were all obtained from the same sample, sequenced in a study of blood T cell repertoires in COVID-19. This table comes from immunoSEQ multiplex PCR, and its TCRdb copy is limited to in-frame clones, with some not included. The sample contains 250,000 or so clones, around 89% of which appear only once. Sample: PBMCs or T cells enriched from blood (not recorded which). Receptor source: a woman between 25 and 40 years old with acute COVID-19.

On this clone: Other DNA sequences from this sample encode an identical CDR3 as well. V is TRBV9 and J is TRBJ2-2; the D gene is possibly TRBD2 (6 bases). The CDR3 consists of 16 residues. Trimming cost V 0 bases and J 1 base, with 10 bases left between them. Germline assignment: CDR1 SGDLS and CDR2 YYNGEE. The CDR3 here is CASSVEGGMNTGELFF. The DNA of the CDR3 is TGTGCCAGCAGCGTAGAGGGCGGGATGAACACCGGGGAGCTGTTTTTT.

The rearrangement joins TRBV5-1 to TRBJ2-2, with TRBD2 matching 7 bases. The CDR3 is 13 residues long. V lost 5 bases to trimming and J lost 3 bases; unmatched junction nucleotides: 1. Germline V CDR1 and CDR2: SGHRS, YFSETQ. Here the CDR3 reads CASRREDTGELFF. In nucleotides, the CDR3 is TGCGCCAGCAGACGGGAGGACACCGGGGAGCTGTTTTTT.

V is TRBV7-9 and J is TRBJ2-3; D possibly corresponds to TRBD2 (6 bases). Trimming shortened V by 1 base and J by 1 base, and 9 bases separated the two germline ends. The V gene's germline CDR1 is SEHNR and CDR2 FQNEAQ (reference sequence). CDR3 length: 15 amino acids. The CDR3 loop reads CASSLGAGRTDTQYF. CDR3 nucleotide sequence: TGTGCCAGCAGCTTAGGCGCGGGACGCACAGATACGCAGTATTTT.